This entry features one T cell receptor (beta chain) sequence. Its recognized antigen is unknown. Nothing much larger sits one base from this clone, and base qualities are not available. Its CDR3 holds 14 amino acids, cysteine through phenylalanine. The sequence is cut down to CDR3 DNA, 42 bases in frame from base 1. V is shortened by 5 bases, J by 0 bases, and the region joining them spans 11 bases. CDR1 and CDR2 are drawn from the germline V gene (reference sequence): SGHAT, FQDESV. Libraries were made using the immunoSEQ multiplex PCR assay. TCRdb re-hosts the immuneACCESS table, in-frame sequences only. Its copies lack some clones; in the studies checked, an unresolved V gene accounts for under half of them, and the cause for the rest is not known. This sample comprises approximately 35,000 clones, roughly four fifths of them detected only once. The ten largest clones add up to under 2% of the sample.

This entry belongs to a study of Siglec-9 on CD8 T cells in melanoma (dated by TCRdb to the late 2010s). Broadly, across the study: The study investigated Siglec-9 expression on CD8+ T cells and the role of Siglec-9 in regulating T cells in the melanoma tumor microenvironment. The investigation overall reported the following: According to the report, an effector memory CD8+ T-cell subset that seemed to build up inside melanoma tumors was both marked and regulated by Siglec-9.

The sequence was collected from a human donor in good health. Recombination connected TRBV11-1 to TRBJ2-7; matching of 6 bases hints at TRBD1 as the D gene. Sequencing was performed on Siglec-9- CD8+ T cells sorted from blood. Reading the label with the study, this specimen's cell subset or site is: CD8 T cells lacking Siglec-9. The nucleotide sequence reads as follows: TGTGCCAGCAGCCCATGGACAGCCTCCTACGAGCAGTACTTC. Translated, this gives CASSPWTASYEQYF.